This TCR beta chain appears in the sequencing data of a study of shared clonotypes between healthy human individuals (dated by TCRdb to 2020 to 2021). Looking at the study overall: The cohort included three men and a couple of women between 18 and 49 years of age. For each donor, three plates each were used for CD4 naive and CD4 memory, two plates were used for CD8 naive, and one plate was used for CD8 memory. To estimate repertoire size and how much clonotypes are shared between individuals, the study performed deep sequencing of blood TCR repertoires from a few healthy adults. To increase sequencing depth and limit assay-specific biases, different laboratories used diverse techniques to prepare libraries and sequence TCR repertoires. Leukapheresis yielded between about 0.9 and 8.9 billion PBMCs per donor. Study-wide conclusions, independent of this receptor: Only blood was sampled, and tissue TCR repertoires likely differ from those in blood. Compared with non-shared clonotypes, the clonotypes found in all four sorted-subset donors had higher generation probabilities. The genetic and exposure-history diversity represented was limited by the small number of donors. Naive subsets generally had larger estimated clonotype richness than memory subsets. When several donors were compared, the shared fraction of clonotypes was about 5.2% for naive CD4, around 4% for naive CD8, 2.3% for memory CD4, and 0.4% for memory CD8. Pairwise subsampling led to the expectation that sequencing depth would affect the degree of clonotype sharing among donors. Rarefaction of sorted-subset datasets indicated incomplete sequencing despite the large sequencing depth.

The donors were healthy, HIV-negative adults who had no recently reported acute infections or vaccinations. Only Caucasian adults living in Nashville, Tennessee, USA were represented among the donors. CD4+ T cells were enriched by magnetic negative selection; naive cells were then positively selected on CD45RA, and the negative fraction formed the memory subset. Blood was obtained by leukapheresis, after which PBMCs were separated by Ficoll-Histopaque density gradient centrifugation and cryopreserved in liquid nitrogen vapor phase. Analytical flow cytometry was used to check the purity and quantity of each magnetically sorted T cell population. Genomic DNA was isolated from every sorted fraction and measured by UV absorbance on a Nanodrop 2000c. The CDR3 contains 13 residues, cysteine and phenylalanine counted. Only CDR3 DNA is held: 39 bases, read in frame from base 1. The germline V gene (reference sequence) specifies SGHNT as CDR1 and YYREEE as CDR2. Trimming at the junction amounts to 0 bases on V and 7 bases on J, and the germline ends lie 8 bases apart.

This clone was picked up a small number of times. The antigen it recognizes is unknown. No clone much larger than this one lies a single base away; base qualities are absent. TCR CDR3 regions were amplified from genomic DNA by multiplex PCR using the deep immunoSEQ assay. Extracted genomic DNA from each cell subset was spread evenly across all wells of several immunoSEQ 96-well plates, with each plate serving as a replicate. For sorted subsets, approximately 190 ng genomic DNA, equal to 30,000 to 35,000 T cell genomes, was loaded into each replicate PCR. The purified libraries were quantified using a Qubit 3.0 fluorometer, sized with a Bioanalyzer 2100, and then quantified again using the KAPA Library Quantification kit. Every immunoSEQ 96-well plate was sequenced on a dedicated single-read 150-cycle Illumina NextSeq 550 flow cell. In the source study's methods: Because the immunoSEQ output included only junctional sequences and no quality scores, the filtering could not be the same as the filtering used for full-length reads. Sequences were annotated with PyIR, a Python wrapper for IgBLAST v1.9, using IMGT germline references to assign V/J genes and CDR3. Reads with weak V/J assignments (E-value above 1e-6), missing CDR3, stop codons, out-of-frame junctions, or ambiguous translated residues were removed. V3J clonotypes were defined by identical inferred V gene, J gene, and CDR3 amino acid sequence. The percentage overlap between two repertoires was calculated by dividing the number of shared unique clonotypes by the size of the smaller repertoire. Repertoire richness was assessed with RTK rarefaction, the Chao1 estimator, and Recon v2.1 estimates of unobserved clonotypes. Generation probabilities for all TCRbeta clonotypes obtained by the gDNA method from a handful of donors were computed using OLGA. Entries here come from immuneACCESS through TCRdb and include only in-frame sequences with V and J called. Some clones fail to appear in such tables; in the studies checked, an unresolved V gene covers under half of the shortfall, and the cause of the remainder is unknown. V, J and clone size are taken as reported in that table, and D and trimming were inferred from the DNA itself. For this sample there are 600,000 to 700,000 clones; roughly 73% appear just once. The top ten clonotypes cover around 2% of the sample.

The TCR comes from a woman aged 25 to 39 in good health. The sequence links TRBV5-4 to TRBJ1-3, with the identity of the D gene unclear. The sequencing input was memory CD4+ T cells sorted from blood. The cell subset or site label here, explained by the study, means: CD45RA-negative fraction. The CDR3 region reads CASSLASRNTIYF. The DNA is TGTGCCAGCAGCTTGGCCTCCCGGAACACCATATATTTT.